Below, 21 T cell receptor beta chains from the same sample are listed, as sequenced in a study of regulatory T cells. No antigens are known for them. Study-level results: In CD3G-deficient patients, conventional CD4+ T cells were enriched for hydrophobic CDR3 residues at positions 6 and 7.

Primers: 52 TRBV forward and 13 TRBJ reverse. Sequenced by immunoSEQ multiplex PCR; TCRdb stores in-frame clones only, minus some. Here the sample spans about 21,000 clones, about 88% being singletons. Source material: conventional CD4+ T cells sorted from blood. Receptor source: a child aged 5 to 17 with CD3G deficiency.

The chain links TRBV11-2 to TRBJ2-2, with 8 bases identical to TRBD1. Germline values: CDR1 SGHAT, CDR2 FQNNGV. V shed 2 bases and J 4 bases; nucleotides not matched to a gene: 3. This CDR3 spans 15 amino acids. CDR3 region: CASSLLGTGTGELFF. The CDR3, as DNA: TGTGCCAGCAGCTTATTAGGGACAGGCACCGGGGAGCTGTTTTTT. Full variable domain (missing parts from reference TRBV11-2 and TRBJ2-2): EAGVAQSPRYKIIEKRQSVAFWCNPISGHATLYWYQQILGQGPKLLIQFQNNGVVDDSQLPKDRFSAERLKGVDSTLKIQPAKLEDSAVYLCASSLLGTGTGELFFGEGSRLTVL.

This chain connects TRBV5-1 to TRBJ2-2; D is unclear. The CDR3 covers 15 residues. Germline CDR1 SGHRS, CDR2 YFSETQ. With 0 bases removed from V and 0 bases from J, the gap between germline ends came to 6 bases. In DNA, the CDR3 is TGCGCCAGCAGCTTGGCCGGAACGAACACCGGGGAGCTGTTTTTT. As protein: CASSLAGTNTGELFF. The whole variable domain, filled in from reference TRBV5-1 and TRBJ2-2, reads KAGVTQTPRYLIKTRGQQVTLSCSPISGHRSVSWYQQTPGQGLQFLFEYFSETQRNKGNFPGRFSGRQFSNSRSEMNVSTLELGDSALYLCASSLAGTNTGELFFGEGSRLTVL.

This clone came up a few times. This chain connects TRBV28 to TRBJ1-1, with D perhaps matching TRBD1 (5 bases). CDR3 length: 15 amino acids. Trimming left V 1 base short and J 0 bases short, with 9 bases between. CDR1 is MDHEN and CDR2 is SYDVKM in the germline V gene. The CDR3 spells CASSLSGPLNTEAFF. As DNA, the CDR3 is TGTGCCAGCAGTTTATCAGGGCCCCTGAACACTGAAGCTTTCTTT.

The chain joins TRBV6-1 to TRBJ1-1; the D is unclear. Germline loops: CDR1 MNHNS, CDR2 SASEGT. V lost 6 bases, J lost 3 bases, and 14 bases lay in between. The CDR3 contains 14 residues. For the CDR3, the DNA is TGTGCCAGCAGGACGGTGACGGGCTACACTGAAGCTTTCTTT. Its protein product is CASRTVTGYTEAFF.

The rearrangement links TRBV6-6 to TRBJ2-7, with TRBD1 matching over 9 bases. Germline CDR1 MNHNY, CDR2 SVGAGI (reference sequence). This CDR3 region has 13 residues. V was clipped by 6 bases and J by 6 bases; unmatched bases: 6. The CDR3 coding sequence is TGTGCCAGCAGCGGGACAGGGACGTCCGAGCAGTACTTC. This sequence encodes CASSGTGTSEQYF.

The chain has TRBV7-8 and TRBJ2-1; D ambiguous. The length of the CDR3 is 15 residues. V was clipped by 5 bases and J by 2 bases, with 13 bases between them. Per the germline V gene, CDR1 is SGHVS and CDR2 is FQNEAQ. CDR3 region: CASSASESTYNEQFF. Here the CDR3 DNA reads TGTGCCAGCAGCGCGAGCGAATCTACCTACAATGAGCAGTTCTTC.

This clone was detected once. Here the CDR3 reads CASSLGEAGGPYEQYF. CDR3 in DNA: TGTGCCAGCAGCTTAGGCGAGGCGGGAGGGCCATACGAGCAGTACTTC. This chain joins TRBV11-2 and TRBJ2-7, with TRBD2 identical over 9 bases. V shed 1 base and J 4 bases; nucleotides not matched to a gene: 8. Germline values: CDR1 SGHAT, CDR2 FQNNGV. This CDR3 comprises 16 residues.

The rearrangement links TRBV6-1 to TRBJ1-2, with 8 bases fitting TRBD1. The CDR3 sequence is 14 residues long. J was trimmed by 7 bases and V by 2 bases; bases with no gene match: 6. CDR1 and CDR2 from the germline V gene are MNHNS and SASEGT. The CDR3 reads CASSEMGRGPGYTF. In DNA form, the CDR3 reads TGTGCCAGCAGTGAAATGGGCAGGGGGCCTGGCTACACCTTC.

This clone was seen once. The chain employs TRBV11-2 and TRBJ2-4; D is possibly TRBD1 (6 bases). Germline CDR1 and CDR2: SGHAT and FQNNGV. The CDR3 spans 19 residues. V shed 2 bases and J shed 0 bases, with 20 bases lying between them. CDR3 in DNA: TGTGCCAGCAGCTTAAGTCGTGGCGGGCCAGGGGTAGCCAAAAACATTCAGTACTTC. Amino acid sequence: CASSLSRGGPGVAKNIQYF.

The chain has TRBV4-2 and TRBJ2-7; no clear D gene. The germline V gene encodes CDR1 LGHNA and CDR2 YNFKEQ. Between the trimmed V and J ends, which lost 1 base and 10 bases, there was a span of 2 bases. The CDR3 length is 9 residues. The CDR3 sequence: CASSQVQYF. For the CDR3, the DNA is TGTGCCAGCAGCCAAGTACAGTACTTC.

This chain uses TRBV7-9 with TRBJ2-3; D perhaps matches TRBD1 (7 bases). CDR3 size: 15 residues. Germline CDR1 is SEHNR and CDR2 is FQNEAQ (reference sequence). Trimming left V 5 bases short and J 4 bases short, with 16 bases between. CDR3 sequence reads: CASSPGGIGADTQYF. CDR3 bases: TGTGCCAGCAGCCCAGGGGGGATCGGAGCAGATACGCAGTATTTT.

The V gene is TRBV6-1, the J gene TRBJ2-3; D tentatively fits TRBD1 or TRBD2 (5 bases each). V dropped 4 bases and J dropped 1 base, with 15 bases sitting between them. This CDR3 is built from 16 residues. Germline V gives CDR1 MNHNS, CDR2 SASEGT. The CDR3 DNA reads TGTGCCAGCAGTGTGGGGGTCGGCCTTGGCACAGATACGCAGTATTTT. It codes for CASSVGVGLGTDTQYF.

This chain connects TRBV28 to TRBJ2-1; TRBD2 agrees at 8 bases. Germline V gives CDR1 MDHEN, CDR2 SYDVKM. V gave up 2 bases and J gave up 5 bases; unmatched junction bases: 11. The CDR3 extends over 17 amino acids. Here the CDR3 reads CASSLRAGTRRNNEQFF. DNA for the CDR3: TGTGCCAGCAGTTTACGCGCCGGGACTAGGAGGAACAATGAGCAGTTCTTC.

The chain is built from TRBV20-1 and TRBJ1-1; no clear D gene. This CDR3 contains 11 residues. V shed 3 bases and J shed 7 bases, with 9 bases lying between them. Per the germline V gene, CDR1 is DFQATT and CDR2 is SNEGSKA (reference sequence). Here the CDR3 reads CSARREYEAFF. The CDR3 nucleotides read TGCAGTGCTAGGCGTGAGTATGAAGCTTTCTTT.

DNA for the CDR3: TGCGCCAGCAGTCCGGAGGGTCCATCCCGTTACGAGCAGTACTTC. It encodes CASSPEGPSRYEQYF. J is TRBJ2-7 and V is TRBV5-1; possible D gene TRBD2, 6 bases. The CDR3 is made up of 15 amino acids. The ends were cut back, 5 bases at V and 4 bases at J, with 19 bases in the middle. Germline CDR1 and CDR2: SGHRS and YFSETQ.

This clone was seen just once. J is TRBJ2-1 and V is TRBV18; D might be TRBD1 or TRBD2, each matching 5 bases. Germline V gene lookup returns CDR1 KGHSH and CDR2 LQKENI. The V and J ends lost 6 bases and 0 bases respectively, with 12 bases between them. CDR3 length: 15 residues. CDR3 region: CASSTGPGSYNEQFF. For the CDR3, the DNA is TGTGCCAGCTCGACGGGGCCGGGCTCCTACAATGAGCAGTTCTTC.

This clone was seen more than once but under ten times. CDR3 sequence: CASSLELAGAGELFF. CDR3 sequence (DNA): TGTGCCAGCAGCTTAGAACTAGCGGGAGCCGGGGAGCTGTTTTTT. J is TRBJ2-2 and V is TRBV11-2; 11 nucleotides match TRBD2. The CDR3 runs 15 residues. V lost 0 bases and J lost 6; bases outside the gene matches: 0. Germline CDR1 and CDR2: SGHAT and FQNNGV.

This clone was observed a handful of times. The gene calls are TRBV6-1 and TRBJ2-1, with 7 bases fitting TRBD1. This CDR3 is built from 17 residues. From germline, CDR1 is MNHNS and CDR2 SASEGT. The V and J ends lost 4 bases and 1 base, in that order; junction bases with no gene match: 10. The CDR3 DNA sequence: TGTGCCAGCAGTGGTAACCTAGGGGGCGGGTCCTACAATGAGCAGTTCTTC. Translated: CASSGNLGGGSYNEQFF.

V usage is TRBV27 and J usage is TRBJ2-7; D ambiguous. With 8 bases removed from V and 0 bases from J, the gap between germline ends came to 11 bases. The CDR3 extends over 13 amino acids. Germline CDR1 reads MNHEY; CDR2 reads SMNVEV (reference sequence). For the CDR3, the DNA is TGTGCCAGCGCGTTGGGCCCCTCCTACGAGCAGTACTTC. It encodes CASALGPSYEQYF.

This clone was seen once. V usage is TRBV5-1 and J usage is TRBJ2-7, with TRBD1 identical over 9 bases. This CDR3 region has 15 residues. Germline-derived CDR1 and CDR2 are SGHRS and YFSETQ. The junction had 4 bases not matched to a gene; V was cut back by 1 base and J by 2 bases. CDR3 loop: CASSLSWDRAYEQYF. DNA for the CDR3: TGCGCCAGCAGCTTGAGTTGGGACAGGGCCTACGAGCAGTACTTC. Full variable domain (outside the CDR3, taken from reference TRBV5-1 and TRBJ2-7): KAGVTQTPRYLIKTRGQQVTLSCSPISGHRSVSWYQQTPGQGLQFLFEYFSETQRNKGNFPGRFSGRQFSNSRSEMNVSTLELGDSALYLCASSLSWDRAYEQYFGPGTRLTVT.

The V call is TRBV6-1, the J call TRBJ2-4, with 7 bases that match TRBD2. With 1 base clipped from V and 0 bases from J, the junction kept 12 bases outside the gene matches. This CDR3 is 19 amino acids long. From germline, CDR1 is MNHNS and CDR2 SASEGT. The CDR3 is CASSEVGGSVPVAKNIQYF. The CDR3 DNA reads TGTGCCAGCAGTGAAGTTGGCGGGAGCGTCCCAGTAGCCAAAAACATTCAGTACTTC.